This TCR beta chain was captured by sequencing in a study of T cell changes during pregnancy in multiple sclerosis. The CDR3 runs to 15 residues. CDR1 LGHNT and CDR2 FRNRAP come from the germline V gene. Trimming pared 4 bases from V and 0 bases from J, leaving 13 bases between. The protocol was immunoSEQ multiplex PCR, while the TCRdb copy is restricted to in-frame clones and leaves out a portion. The table records about 58,000 clones, 93% of them present only once. This specimen consisted of CD8+ T cells from peripheral blood mononuclear cells, obtained in the second trimester of pregnancy. The clonotype originates from a female donor with multiple sclerosis, enrolled in a pregnancy study. This sequence joins TRBV12-5 and TRBJ2-7, with D tentatively TRBD1 (5 bases). The CDR3, as DNA: TGTGCTAGTGGTTCTAGACAGTCTCTCTCCTACGAGCAGTACTTC. Its protein is CASGSRQSLSYEQYF.